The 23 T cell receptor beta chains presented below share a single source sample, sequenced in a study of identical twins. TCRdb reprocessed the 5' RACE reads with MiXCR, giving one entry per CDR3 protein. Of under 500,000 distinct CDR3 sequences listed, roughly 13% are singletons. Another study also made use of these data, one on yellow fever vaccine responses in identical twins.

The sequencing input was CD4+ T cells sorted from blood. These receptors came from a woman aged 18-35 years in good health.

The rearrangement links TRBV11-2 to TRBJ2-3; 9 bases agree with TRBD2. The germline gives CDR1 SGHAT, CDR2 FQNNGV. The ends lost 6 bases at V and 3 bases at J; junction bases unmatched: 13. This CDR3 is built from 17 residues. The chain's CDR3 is CASSTTPRLAATDTQYF. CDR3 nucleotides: TGTGCCAGCAGTACCACCCCCAGACTAGCGGCGACAGATACGCAGTATTTT.

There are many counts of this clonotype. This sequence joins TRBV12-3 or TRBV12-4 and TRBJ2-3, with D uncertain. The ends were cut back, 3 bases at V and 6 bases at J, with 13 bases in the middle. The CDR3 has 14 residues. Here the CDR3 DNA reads TGTGCCAGCAGTTTCGGTCCCCTCCGGGATACGCAGTATTTT. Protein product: CASSFGPLRDTQYF.

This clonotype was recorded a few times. The CDR3 nucleotides read TGTGCCAGCAGTCCTCATAGCGGGAGTCGCAATCGGGAGACCCAGTACTTC. It codes for CASSPHSGSRNRETQYF. The chain uses TRBV6-2 or TRBV6-3 and TRBJ2-5, with 9 bases aligning to TRBD2. CDR1 and CDR2 from the germline V gene are MNHEY and SVGEGT. V lost 5 bases and J lost 5; bases outside the gene matches: 15. This CDR3 is built from 17 residues.

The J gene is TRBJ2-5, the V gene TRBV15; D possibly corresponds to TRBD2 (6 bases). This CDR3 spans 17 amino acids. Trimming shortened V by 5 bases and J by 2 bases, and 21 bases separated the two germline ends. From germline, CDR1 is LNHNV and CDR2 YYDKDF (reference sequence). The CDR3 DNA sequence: TGTGCCACCAGCCGGGTAGGCCTAGCGAATAATCAAGAGACCCAGTACTTC. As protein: CATSRVGLANNQETQYF.

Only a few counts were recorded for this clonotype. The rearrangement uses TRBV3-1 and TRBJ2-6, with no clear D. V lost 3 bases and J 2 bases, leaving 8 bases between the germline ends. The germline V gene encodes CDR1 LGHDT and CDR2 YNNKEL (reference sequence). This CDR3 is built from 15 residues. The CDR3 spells CASSHIGAGANVLTF. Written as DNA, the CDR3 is TGTGCCAGCAGCCACATCGGTGCTGGGGCCAACGTCCTGACTTTC. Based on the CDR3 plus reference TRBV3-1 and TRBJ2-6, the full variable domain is DTAVSQTPKYLVTQMGNDKSIKCEQNLGHDTMYWYKQDSKKFLKIMFSYNNKELIINETVPNRFSPKSPDKAHLNLHINSLELGDSAVYFCASSHIGAGANVLTFGAGSRLTVL.

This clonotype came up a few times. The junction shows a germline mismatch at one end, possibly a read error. CDR3 in DNA: TGTGCCACCAGCAGAGATCCGGGACTTACCTACAAGCAGTACTTC. Its translation is CATSRDPGLTYKQYF. The chain has TRBV15 and TRBJ2-7; possibly TRBD2 for D (6 bases). The CDR3 is 15 residues long. CDR1 and CDR2 (germline): LNHNV, YYDKDF (reference sequence).

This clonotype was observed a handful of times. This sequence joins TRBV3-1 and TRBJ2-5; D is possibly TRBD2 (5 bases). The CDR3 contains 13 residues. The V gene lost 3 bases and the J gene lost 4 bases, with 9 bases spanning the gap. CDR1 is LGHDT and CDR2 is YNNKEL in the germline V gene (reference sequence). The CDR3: CASSQLGGETQYF. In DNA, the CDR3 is TGTGCCAGCAGCCAGCTAGGAGGAGAGACCCAGTACTTC.

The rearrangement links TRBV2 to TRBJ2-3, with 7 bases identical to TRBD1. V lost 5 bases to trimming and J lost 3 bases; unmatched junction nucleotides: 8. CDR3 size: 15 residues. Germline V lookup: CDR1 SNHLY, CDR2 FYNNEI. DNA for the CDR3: TGTGCCAGCAGTTTACAGGGGCGGGTAACAGATACGCAGTATTTT. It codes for CASSLQGRVTDTQYF. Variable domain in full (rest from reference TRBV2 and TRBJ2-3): EPEVTQTPSHQVTQMGQEVILRCVPISNHLYFYWYRQILGQKVEFLVSFYNNEISEKSEIFDDQFSVERPDGSNFTLKIRSTKLEDSAMYFCASSLQGRVTDTQYFGPGTRLTVL.

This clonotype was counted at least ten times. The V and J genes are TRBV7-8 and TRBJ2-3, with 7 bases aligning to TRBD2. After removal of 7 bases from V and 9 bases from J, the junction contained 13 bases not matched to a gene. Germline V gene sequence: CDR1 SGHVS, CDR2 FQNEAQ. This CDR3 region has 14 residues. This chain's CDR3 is CASIWNSGSGTQYF. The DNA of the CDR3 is TGTGCCAGCATCTGGAATAGCGGGTCTGGGACGCAGTATTTT.

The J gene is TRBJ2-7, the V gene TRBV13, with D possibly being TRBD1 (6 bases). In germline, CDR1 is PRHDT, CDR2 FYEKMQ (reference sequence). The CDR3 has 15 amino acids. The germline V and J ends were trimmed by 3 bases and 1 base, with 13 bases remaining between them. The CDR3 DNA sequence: TGTGCCAGCAGCTTGTTCAGGGGCTCGTCCTACGAGCAGTACTTC. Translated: CASSLFRGSSYEQYF.

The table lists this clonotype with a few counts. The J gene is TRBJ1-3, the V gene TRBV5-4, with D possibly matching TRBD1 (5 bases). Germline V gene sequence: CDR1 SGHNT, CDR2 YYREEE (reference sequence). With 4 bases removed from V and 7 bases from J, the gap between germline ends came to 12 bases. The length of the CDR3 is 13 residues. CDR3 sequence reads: CASSAREGNTIYF. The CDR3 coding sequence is TGTGCCAGCAGCGCCCGGGAGGGGAACACCATATATTTT.

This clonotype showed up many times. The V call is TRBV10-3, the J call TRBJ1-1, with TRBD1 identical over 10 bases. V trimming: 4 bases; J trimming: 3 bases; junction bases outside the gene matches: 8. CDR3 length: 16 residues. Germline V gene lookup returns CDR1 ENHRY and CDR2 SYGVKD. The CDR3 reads CAISGGAGTGDTEAFF. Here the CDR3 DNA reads TGTGCCATCAGTGGTGGGGCCGGGACAGGGGACACTGAAGCTTTCTTT.

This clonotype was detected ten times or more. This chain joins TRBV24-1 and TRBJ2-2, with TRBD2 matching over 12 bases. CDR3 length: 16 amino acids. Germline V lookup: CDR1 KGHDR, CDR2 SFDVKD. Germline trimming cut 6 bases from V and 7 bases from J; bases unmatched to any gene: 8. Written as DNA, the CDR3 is TGTGCCACCAGTAAAGGACTAGCGGGATCTGGCGGGGAGCTGTTTTTT. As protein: CATSKGLAGSGGELFF.

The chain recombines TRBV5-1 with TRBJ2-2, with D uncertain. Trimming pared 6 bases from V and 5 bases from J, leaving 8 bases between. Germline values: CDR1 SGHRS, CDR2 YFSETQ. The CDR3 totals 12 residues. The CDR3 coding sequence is TGCGCCAGCACTCCGGTTACCGGGGAGCTGTTTTTT. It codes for CASTPVTGELFF. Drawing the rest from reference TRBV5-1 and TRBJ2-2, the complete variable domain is KAGVTQTPRYLIKTRGQQVTLSCSPISGHRSVSWYQQTPGQGLQFLFEYFSETQRNKGNFPGRFSGRQFSNSRSEMNVSTLELGDSALYLCASTPVTGELFFGEGSRLTVL.

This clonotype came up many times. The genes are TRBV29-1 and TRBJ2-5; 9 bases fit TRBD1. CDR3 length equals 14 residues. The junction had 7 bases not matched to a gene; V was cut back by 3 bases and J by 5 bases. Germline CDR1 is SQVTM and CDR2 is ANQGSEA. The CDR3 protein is CSVDLGQGMETQYF. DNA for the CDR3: TGCAGCGTTGATCTGGGACAGGGAATGGAGACCCAGTACTTC.

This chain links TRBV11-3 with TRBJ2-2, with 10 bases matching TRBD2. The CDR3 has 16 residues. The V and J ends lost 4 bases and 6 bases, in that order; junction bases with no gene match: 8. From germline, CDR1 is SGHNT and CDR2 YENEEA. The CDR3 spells CASSSAGGPFAGELFF. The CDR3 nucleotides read TGTGCCAGCAGCTCAGCGGGGGGGCCTTTTGCCGGGGAGCTGTTTTTT.

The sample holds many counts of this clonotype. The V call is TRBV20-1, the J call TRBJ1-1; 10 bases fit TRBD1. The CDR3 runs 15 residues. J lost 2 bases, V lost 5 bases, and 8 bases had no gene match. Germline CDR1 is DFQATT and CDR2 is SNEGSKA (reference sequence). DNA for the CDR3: TGCAGTGCTTTAGACAGGGGGCGCGGAAACACTGAAGCTTTCTTT. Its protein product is CSALDRGRGNTEAFF.

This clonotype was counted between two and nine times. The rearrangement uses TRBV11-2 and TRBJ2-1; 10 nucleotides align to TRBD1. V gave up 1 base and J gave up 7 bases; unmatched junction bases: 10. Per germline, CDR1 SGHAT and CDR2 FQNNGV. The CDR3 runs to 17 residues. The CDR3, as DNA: TGTGCCAGCAGCTTAGTGGCTTTAGGACAGGGGGTAAATGAGCAGTTCTTC. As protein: CASSLVALGQGVNEQFF.

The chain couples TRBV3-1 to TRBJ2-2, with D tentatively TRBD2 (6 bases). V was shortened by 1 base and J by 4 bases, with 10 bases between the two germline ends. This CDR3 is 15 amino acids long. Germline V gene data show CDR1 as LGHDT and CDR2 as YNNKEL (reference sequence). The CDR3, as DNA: TGTGCCAGCAGCCAAGGGGCCGGGGGCACCGGGGAGCTGTTTTTT. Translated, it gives CASSQGAGGTGELFF.

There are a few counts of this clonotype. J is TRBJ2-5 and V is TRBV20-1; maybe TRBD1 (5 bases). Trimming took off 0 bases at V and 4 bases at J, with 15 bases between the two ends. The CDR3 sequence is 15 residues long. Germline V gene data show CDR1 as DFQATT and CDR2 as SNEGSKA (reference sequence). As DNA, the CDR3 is TGCAGTGCTAGAGATCGGGCAGGGTGGATAGAGACCCAGTACTTC. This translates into CSARDRAGWIETQYF.

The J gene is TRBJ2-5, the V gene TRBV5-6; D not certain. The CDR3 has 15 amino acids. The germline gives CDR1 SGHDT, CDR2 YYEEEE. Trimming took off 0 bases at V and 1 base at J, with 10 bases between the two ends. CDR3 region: CASSLEQYSQETQYF. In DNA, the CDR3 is TGTGCCAGCAGCTTGGAACAGTATAGCCAAGAGACCCAGTACTTC.

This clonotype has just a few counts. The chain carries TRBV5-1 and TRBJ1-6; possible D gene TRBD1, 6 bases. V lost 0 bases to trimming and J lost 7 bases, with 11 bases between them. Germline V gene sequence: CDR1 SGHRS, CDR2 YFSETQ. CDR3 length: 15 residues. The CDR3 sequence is CASSLGRGRNSPLHF. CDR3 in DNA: TGCGCCAGCAGCTTGGGACGGGGGCGAAATTCACCCCTCCACTTT.

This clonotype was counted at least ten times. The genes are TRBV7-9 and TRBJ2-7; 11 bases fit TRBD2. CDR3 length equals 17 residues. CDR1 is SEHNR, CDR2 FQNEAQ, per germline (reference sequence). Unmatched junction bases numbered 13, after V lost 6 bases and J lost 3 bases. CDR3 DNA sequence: TGTGCCAGCAGTTCAACCACGGGACTAGCGGAGTACTACGAGCAGTACTTC. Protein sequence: CASSSTTGLAEYYEQYF.